One T cell receptor (beta chain) is described in this entry. This sample is drawn from a study of blood T cell repertoires in COVID-19. This CDR3 is built from 13 residues. Germline CDR1 is LNHDA and CDR2 is SQIVND (reference sequence). Trimming pared 1 base from V and 10 bases from J, leaving 13 bases between. TCRdb keeps only in-frame clones here, not all; method: immunoSEQ multiplex PCR. The data show approximately 240,000 clones, more than 70% seen once. This chain uses TRBV19 with TRBJ1-2; D is undetermined. Source material: peripheral blood. The receptor comes from a woman aged 40 to 50 who had recovered from COVID-19. The CDR3: CASSIGRTGAYTF. CDR3 coding DNA: TGTGCCAGTAGTATAGGCAGAACGGGAGCCTACACCTTC.